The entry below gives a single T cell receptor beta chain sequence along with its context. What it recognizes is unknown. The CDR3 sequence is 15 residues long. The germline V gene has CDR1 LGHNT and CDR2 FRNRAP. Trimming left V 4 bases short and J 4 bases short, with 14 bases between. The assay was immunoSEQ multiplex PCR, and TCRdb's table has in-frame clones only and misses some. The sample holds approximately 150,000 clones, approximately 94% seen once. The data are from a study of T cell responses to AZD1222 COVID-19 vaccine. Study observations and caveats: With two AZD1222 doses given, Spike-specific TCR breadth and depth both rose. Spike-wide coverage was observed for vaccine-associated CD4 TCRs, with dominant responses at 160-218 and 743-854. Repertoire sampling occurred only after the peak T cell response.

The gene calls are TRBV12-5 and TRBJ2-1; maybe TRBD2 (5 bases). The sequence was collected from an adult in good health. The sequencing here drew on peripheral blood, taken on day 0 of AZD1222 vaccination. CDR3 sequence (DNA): TGTGCTAGTGGTTGGGGTAGCGACCAATACAATGAGCAGTTCTTC. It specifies CASGWGSDQYNEQFF.